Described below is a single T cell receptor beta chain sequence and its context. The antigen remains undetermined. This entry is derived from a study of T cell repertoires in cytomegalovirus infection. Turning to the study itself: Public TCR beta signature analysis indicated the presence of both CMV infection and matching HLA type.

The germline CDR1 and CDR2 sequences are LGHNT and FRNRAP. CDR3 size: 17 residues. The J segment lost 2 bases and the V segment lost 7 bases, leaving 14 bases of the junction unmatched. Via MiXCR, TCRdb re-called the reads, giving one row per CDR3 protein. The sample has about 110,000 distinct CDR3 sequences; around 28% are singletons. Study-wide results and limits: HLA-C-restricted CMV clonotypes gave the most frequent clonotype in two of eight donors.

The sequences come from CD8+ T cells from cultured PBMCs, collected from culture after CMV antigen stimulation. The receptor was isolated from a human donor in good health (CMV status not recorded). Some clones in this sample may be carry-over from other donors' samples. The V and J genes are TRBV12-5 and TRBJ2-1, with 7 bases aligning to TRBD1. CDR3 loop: CASDHLDRSLTYNEQFF. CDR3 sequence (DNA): TGTGCTAGTGACCACTTGGACAGGAGCTTAACCTACAATGAGCAGTTCTTC.